Listed here are 21 T cell receptor beta chains from one sample, sequenced in a study of shared clonotypes between healthy human individuals. TCRdb's copy holds only in-frame clones and misses some; the assay was immunoSEQ multiplex PCR. The sample consists of hundreds of thousands of clones, 90% to 95% of them appearing once. CD45RO-negative cells were positively selected for CCR7, leaving out terminally differentiated effector memory CD45RA+ cells. What was sequenced was naive CD8+ T cells sorted from blood. The receptor source for this set is a woman aged 25 to 39 in good health.

Remarks on this clone: One junction end does not reproduce the germline sequence, and a read error may be involved. The rearrangement uses TRBV7-8 and TRBJ1-1, with unresolved D. The CDR3 length is 12 residues. CDR1 and CDR2 from the germline V gene are SGHVS and FQNEAQ. CDR3 nucleotide sequence: TGTGCCAGCAGCTTAACGCAGGACCTCCAGTTGTTT. Encoded protein: CASSLTQDLQLF.

A word on this clone: Other nucleotide sequences from this sample produce the same CDR3. The chain has TRBV7-9 and TRBJ1-1; a weak D match, TRBD1 (6 bases). Germline V lookup: CDR1 SEHNR, CDR2 FQNEAQ (reference sequence). Trimming removed 0 bases from V and 2 bases from J, with 10 bases in between. This CDR3 has 15 residues. The CDR3 here is CASSLATGSNTEAFF. DNA for the CDR3: TGTGCCAGCAGCTTAGCCACAGGGAGTAACACTGAAGCTTTCTTT.

The chain links TRBV27 to TRBJ2-7, with TRBD1 matching 8 bases. This CDR3 is built from 15 residues. Unmatched junction bases numbered 8, after V lost 6 bases and J lost 1 base. Germline values: CDR1 MNHEY, CDR2 SMNVEV (reference sequence). The CDR3 protein is CASSLVGQGSYEQYF. Here the CDR3 DNA reads TGTGCCAGCAGCTTAGTCGGACAGGGTTCCTACGAGCAGTACTTC.

This chain uses TRBV7-9 with TRBJ2-7; 7 bases match TRBD2. J gave up 6 bases and V 1 base, and 6 bases lay outside the gene matches. CDR1 and CDR2 from the germline V gene are SEHNR and FQNEAQ (reference sequence). The CDR3 loop spans 14 amino acids. The CDR3 DNA sequence: TGTGCCAGCAGCTTAGGTAGCGGGTCTCGCGAGCAGTACTTC. Encoded protein: CASSLGSGSREQYF.

V gene TRBV6-5 combines with J gene TRBJ2-5; TRBD2 matches at 7 bases. Trimming cost V 0 bases and J 5 bases; bases outside gene matches: 9. Germline-derived CDR1 and CDR2 are MNHEY and SVGAGI. The CDR3 contains 16 residues. CDR3 in amino acids: CASSYSAGAFLETQYF. The DNA for the CDR3 is TGTGCCAGCAGTTACTCCGCGGGAGCGTTTTTGGAGACCCAGTACTTC.

The chain couples TRBV27 to TRBJ2-3; 7 bases are shared with TRBD1. In germline, CDR1 is MNHEY, CDR2 SMNVEV (reference sequence). V dropped 6 bases and J dropped 3; count of bases not matched to a gene: 6. This CDR3 has 14 amino acids. As DNA, the CDR3 is TGTGCCAGCAGCGGGACAGCAACGACAGATACGCAGTATTTT. Translating it yields CASSGTATTDTQYF.

The J gene is TRBJ2-1, the V gene TRBV2; TRBD2 aligns across 9 bases. J gave up 8 bases and V 5 bases, and 13 bases lay outside the gene matches. Per the germline V gene, CDR1 is SNHLY and CDR2 is FYNNEI. This CDR3 comprises 16 residues. CDR3 in DNA: TGTGCCAGCAGTATACCAGCGGGAGGAACCCGTTATGAGCAGTTCTTC. Protein sequence: CASSIPAGGTRYEQFF.

This chain links TRBV28 with TRBJ1-1, with TRBD1 matching 8 bases. J was trimmed by 7 bases and V by 8 bases; bases with no gene match: 9. Germline lookup yields CDR1 MDHEN and CDR2 SYDVKM. The CDR3 has 13 residues. The CDR3 loop is CASGSRGQGEAFF. In DNA, the CDR3 is TGTGCCAGCGGGTCCAGGGGGCAGGGTGAAGCTTTCTTT.

This rearrangement joins TRBV30 to TRBJ2-7, with TRBD2 as a possible D gene (5 bases). Germline CDR1 GTSNPN, CDR2 SVGIG (reference sequence). The CDR3 is 11 amino acids. V gave up 3 bases and J gave up 5 bases, with 8 bases separating them. The CDR3 DNA follows: TGTGCCTGGAGCGTCGGGGACGAGCAGTACTTC. Translated, it gives CAWSVGDEQYF.

The chain joins TRBV5-1 to TRBJ2-7; the D is unclear. The CDR3 has 11 amino acids. Germline V CDR1 and CDR2: SGHRS, YFSETQ. Trimming left V 0 bases short and J 5 bases short, with 3 bases between. The DNA for the CDR3 is TGCGCCAGCAGCTTGGGCCACGAGCAGTACTTC. This translates into CASSLGHEQYF.

The V gene is TRBV6-5, the J gene TRBJ2-5; 7 positions match TRBD2. The V gene's germline CDR1 is MNHEY and CDR2 SVGAGI. Germline trimming cut 1 base from V and 3 bases from J; bases unmatched to any gene: 2. The CDR3 has 14 amino acids. CDR3 nucleotides: TGTGCCAGCAGTTACTGGGGAGGGGAAGAGACCCAGTACTTC. Encoded protein: CASSYWGGEETQYF.

This clone has a single count. The chain recombines TRBV28 with TRBJ2-7; 10 nucleotides match TRBD2. The CDR3 covers 17 residues. CDR1 is MDHEN and CDR2 is SYDVKM in the germline V gene. The trim removed 5 bases at V and 2 bases at J, leaving 12 bases unmatched. CDR3 loop: CASSPPAPSGSPYEQYF. The DNA for the CDR3 is TGTGCCAGCAGTCCTCCCGCCCCTAGCGGGAGTCCCTACGAGCAGTACTTC.

The chain recombines TRBV7-8 with TRBJ1-5; D may be TRBD1 (6 bases). The CDR3 has 16 amino acids. Germline CDR1 reads SGHVS; CDR2 reads FQNEAQ. The ends were cut back, 1 base at V and 5 bases at J, with 15 bases in the middle. CDR3 region: CASSLEGGHGYQPQHF. DNA of the CDR3: TGTGCCAGCAGCTTAGAGGGGGGGCATGGCTATCAGCCCCAGCATTTT.

CDR3 DNA: TGTGCCAGCAGCCGTAGGAGGAGGGTCAAGACAGATACGCAGTATTTT. Protein: CASSRRRRVKTDTQYF. This chain links TRBV9 with TRBJ2-3, with a possible D match to TRBD2 (6 bases). Trimming shortened V by 4 bases and J by 3 bases, and 18 bases separated the two germline ends. CDR3 length: 16 amino acids. CDR1 is SGDLS and CDR2 is YYNGEE in the germline V gene.

This clone was seen only a few times. The chain has TRBV2 and TRBJ2-7; 8 positions agree with TRBD1. CDR1 SNHLY and CDR2 FYNNEI come from the germline V gene. The CDR3 has 15 amino acids. After removal of 3 bases from V and 3 bases from J, the junction contained 7 bases not matched to a gene. This chain's CDR3 is CASSEDRDMNYEQYF. The CDR3 DNA is TGTGCCAGCAGTGAGGACAGGGACATGAACTACGAGCAGTACTTC.

This clone was seen only once. The rearrangement uses TRBV15 and TRBJ1-1; D gene uncertain. The CDR3 has 12 residues. Germline CDR1 and CDR2: LNHNV and YYDKDF (reference sequence). V was clipped by 5 bases and J by 2 bases, with 6 bases between them. This CDR3 is CATSGLNTEAFF. As DNA, the CDR3 is TGTGCCACCAGCGGACTTAACACTGAAGCTTTCTTT.

This clone appeared once. The CDR3 loop is CASSRTGEKEKLFF. The CDR3 DNA is TGTGCCAGCAGCCGGACAGGAGAAAAGGAAAAACTGTTTTTT. V and J are TRBV7-9 and TRBJ1-4, with 7 bases identical to TRBD1. Germline trimming cut 5 bases from V and 8 bases from J; bases unmatched to any gene: 8. The CDR3 covers 14 residues. CDR1 and CDR2 from the germline V gene are SEHNR and FQNEAQ (reference sequence).

The chain uses TRBV4-1 and TRBJ2-1, with D possibly matching TRBD2 (5 bases). The CDR3 loop spans 15 amino acids. Germline V gene sequence: CDR1 MGHRA, CDR2 YSYEKL. V gave up 4 bases and J gave up 6 bases, with 16 bases separating them. The CDR3 here is CASSLRDPAPNEQFF. The DNA of the CDR3 is TGCGCCAGCAGCCTCCGGGATCCCGCCCCCAATGAGCAGTTCTTC.

This chain uses TRBV7-9 with TRBJ1-2; 9 bases match TRBD1. The germline CDR1 and CDR2 sequences are SEHNR and FQNEAQ (reference sequence). V lost 2 bases and J lost 3; bases outside the gene matches: 10. The CDR3 consists of 17 residues. The CDR3 DNA follows: TGTGCCAGCAGCTTATCGACAGGGGGTATTGTGGACTATGGCTACACCTTC. It translates to CASSLSTGGIVDYGYTF.

V gene TRBV19 combines with J gene TRBJ1-1; 9 positions agree with TRBD1. The J segment lost 7 bases and the V segment lost 8 bases, leaving 5 bases of the junction unmatched. The CDR3 spans 12 residues. CDR1 and CDR2 (germline): LNHDA, SQIVND (reference sequence). The CDR3 DNA reads as TGTGCCAGTTCCCGGGGACAGGGTGAAGCTTTCTTT. This encodes CASSRGQGEAFF. Looking up the rest from reference TRBV19 and TRBJ1-1 gives the full variable domain: DGGITQSPKYLFRKEGQNVTLSCEQNLNHDAMYWYRQDPGQGLRLIYYSQIVNDFQKGDIAEGYSVSREKKESFPLTVTSAQKNPTAFYLCASSRGQGEAFFGQGTRLTVV.

The chain employs TRBV6-1 and TRBJ2-7, with a weak D call TRBD2 (6 bases). V lost 0 bases and J 3 bases, leaving 18 bases between the germline ends. Germline CDR1 reads MNHNS; CDR2 reads SASEGT. The CDR3 totals 17 residues. CDR3 coding DNA: TGTGCCAGCAGTGAAGCATCCTCGACTAGATCTTTCTACGAGCAGTACTTC. This translates into CASSEASSTRSFYEQYF.